This paragraph reports one T cell receptor (beta chain). A multiplex PCR was run with 60 Vbeta primers and 13 Jbeta primers. The table came from immunoSEQ multiplex PCR; TCRdb's copy has only in-frame clones and leaves some out. The table lists 200,000 to 250,000 clones, approximately 78% of them singletons. The sample belongs to a study of cytomegalovirus exposure and HLA in healthy donors. Germline-derived CDR1 and CDR2 are MNHNY and SVGAGI (reference sequence). The CDR3 is made up of 16 amino acids. The J segment lost 5 bases and the V segment lost 4 bases, leaving 7 bases of the junction unmatched.

This rearrangement joins TRBV6-6 to TRBJ2-1; 11 bases are a match to TRBD2. The receptor comes from a boy younger than 18 in good health and CMV-seronegative. The specimen sequenced was PBMCs. The CDR3 loop is CASSSTTSGGDNEQFF. The CDR3 DNA reads as TGTGCCAGCAGTTCGACTACTAGCGGGGGAGACAATGAGCAGTTCTTC.